This paragraph covers one T cell receptor beta chain sequence. Its antigen is unknown. After removal of 5 bases from V and 4 bases from J, the junction contained 5 bases not matched to a gene. Germline values: CDR1 PRHDT, CDR2 FYEKMQ (reference sequence). The CDR3 has 16 residues. This record belongs to a study of neurological immune-mediated disorders. General observations from the study: While HTLV-1-associated myelopathy showed the greatest TCR clonal expansion, multiple sclerosis showed the least, falling below healthy controls.

Synthesis of cDNA was accomplished via 5'RACE employing 10-nucleotide random UMIs. TCRdb recomputed calls from the 5' RACE reads with MiXCR, one row per CDR3 protein. The profile covers about 41,000 distinct CDR3 sequences, with roughly 15% appearing a single time and approximately 4% taken by the ten largest. Sorted libraries used about 930,000 CD4+ or CD8+ T cells. The sequencing input was CD4+ T cells from blood. This receptor was identified in a woman aged 60-75 years with HTLV-1-associated myelopathy (HAM/TSP). This chain links TRBV13 with TRBJ2-2; 12 bases fit TRBD1. The CDR3 nucleotides are TGTGCCAGCAGCCGGGACAGGGGGCAGGGCACCGGGGAGCTGTTTTTT. Protein: CASSRDRGQGTGELFF.